This note documents a single T cell receptor (beta chain) sequence. The antigen is not known. This sample was taken from a study of cytomegalovirus exposure and HLA in healthy donors. In the study overall: Early released data had 65 million to 100 million unique TCRs, all coming from HLA-typed donors. The study's findings and limits: Common viral pathogens (according to a later analysis) appeared linked to several of the most significant clusters.

With 60 Vbeta and 13 Jbeta primers, the PCR was carried out. This table comes from immunoSEQ multiplex PCR, and its TCRdb copy is limited to in-frame clones, with some not included. The table includes about 160,000 clones, less than 90% detected once. V shed 2 bases and J shed 4 bases, with 12 bases lying between them. The CDR3 contains 15 residues. The germline V gene has CDR1 MNHEY and CDR2 SMNVEV (reference sequence). Sample: PBMCs. This TCR was sampled from a man aged 18 to 30 in good health and CMV-seronegative. V and J are TRBV27 and TRBJ2-1, with D unresolved. The CDR3 nucleotides are TGTGCCAGCAGTTTAGGTAGTGGGCATTACAATGAGCAGTTCTTC. This translates into CASSLGSGHYNEQFF.